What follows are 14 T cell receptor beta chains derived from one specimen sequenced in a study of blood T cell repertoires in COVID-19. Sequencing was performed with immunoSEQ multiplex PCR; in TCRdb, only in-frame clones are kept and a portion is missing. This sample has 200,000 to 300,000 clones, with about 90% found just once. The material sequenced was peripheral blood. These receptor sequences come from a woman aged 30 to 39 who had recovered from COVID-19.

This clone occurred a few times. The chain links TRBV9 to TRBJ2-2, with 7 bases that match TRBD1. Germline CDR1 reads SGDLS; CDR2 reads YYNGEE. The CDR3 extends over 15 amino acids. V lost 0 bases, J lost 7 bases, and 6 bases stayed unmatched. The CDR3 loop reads CASSVVGGAGGELFF. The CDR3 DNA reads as TGTGCCAGCAGCGTAGTAGGGGGCGCGGGCGGGGAGCTGTTTTTT.

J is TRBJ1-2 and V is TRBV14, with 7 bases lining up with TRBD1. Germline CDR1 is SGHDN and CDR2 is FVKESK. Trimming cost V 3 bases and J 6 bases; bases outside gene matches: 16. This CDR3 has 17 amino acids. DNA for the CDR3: TGTGCCAGCAGCCAGGTTCAACACGACAGGGTGGGGAATGGCTACACCTTC. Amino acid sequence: CASSQVQHDRVGNGYTF.

In DNA, the CDR3 is TGCGCCAGCAGTGAGTCCCTCCTTAGCAATCAGCCCCAGCATTTT. Its protein is CASSESLLSNQPQHF. The chain is built from TRBV10-2 and TRBJ1-5; no definite D call. CDR1 WSHSY and CDR2 SAAADI come from the germline V gene. Deletions cut 0 bases from V and 0 bases from J, with 6 bases between. The CDR3 totals 15 residues.

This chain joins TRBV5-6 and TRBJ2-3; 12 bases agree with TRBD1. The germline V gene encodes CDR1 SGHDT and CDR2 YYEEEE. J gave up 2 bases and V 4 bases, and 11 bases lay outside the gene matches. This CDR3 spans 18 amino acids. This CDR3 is CASSRRDRGRSVTDTQYF. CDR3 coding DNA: TGTGCCAGCAGCCGCCGGGACAGGGGGCGCAGTGTCACAGATACGCAGTATTTT.

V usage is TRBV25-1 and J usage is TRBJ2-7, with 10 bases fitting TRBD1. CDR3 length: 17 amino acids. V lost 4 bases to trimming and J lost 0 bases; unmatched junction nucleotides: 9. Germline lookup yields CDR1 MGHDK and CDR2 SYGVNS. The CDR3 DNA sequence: TGTGCCAGCAGTGGCCGGGACAGGGGACCAAGCTCCTACGAGCAGTACTTC. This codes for CASSGRDRGPSSYEQYF.

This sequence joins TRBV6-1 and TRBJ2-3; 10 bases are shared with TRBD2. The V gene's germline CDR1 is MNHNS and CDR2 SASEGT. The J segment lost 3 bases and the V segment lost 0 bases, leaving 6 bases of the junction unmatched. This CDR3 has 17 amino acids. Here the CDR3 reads CASSEAASGGWTDTQYF. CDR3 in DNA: TGTGCCAGCAGTGAAGCCGCTAGCGGGGGATGGACAGATACGCAGTATTTT.

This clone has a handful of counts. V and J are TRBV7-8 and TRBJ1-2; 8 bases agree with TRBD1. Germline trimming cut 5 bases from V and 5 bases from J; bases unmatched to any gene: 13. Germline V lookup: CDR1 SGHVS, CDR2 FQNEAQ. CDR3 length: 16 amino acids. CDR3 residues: CASSRGRTGRLYGYTF. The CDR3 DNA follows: TGTGCCAGCAGCCGAGGAAGGACAGGGAGGCTTTATGGCTACACCTTC.

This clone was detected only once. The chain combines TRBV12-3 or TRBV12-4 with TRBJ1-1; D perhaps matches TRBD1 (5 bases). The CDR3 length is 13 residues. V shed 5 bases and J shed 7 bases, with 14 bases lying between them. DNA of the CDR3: TGTGCCAGCAGTACCCCGGGGGGTTTTGAAGCTTTCTTT. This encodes CASSTPGGFEAFF.

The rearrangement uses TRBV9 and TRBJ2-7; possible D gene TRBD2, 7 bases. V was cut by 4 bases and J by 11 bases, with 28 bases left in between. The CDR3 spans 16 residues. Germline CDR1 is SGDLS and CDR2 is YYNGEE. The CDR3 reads CASSPLGGGPMGSKYF. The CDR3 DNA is TGTGCCAGCAGCCCATTAGGGGGGGGACCGATGGGGTCTAAGTACTTC.

CDR3 coding DNA: TGTGCCAGCAGCTTACGCCGGGGTATCGGGGAGCTGTTTTTT. This sequence encodes CASSLRRGIGELFF. The chain couples TRBV11-2 to TRBJ2-2; perhaps TRBD2 as D (5 bases). V lost 2 bases to trimming and J lost 7 bases, with 11 bases between them. The CDR3 runs to 14 residues. Germline CDR1 reads SGHAT; CDR2 reads FQNNGV.

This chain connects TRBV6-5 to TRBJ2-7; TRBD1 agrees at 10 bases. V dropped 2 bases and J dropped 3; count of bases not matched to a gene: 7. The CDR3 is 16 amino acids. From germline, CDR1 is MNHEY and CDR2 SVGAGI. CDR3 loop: CASSYREGQGFYEQYF. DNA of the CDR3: TGTGCCAGCAGTTACCGCGAGGGACAGGGGTTCTACGAGCAGTACTTC.

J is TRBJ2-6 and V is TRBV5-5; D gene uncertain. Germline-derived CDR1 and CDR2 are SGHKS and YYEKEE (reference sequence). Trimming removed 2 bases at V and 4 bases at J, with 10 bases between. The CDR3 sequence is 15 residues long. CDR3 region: CASSFSELGANVLTF. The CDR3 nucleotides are TGTGCCAGCAGCTTCTCTGAGCTCGGGGCCAACGTCCTGACTTTC.

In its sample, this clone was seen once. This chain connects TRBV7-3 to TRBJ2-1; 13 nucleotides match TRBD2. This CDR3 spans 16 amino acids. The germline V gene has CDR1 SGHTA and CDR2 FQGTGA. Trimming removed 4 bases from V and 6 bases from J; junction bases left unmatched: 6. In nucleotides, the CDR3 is TGTGCCAGCAGCTCCACCGGGACTAGCGGGGTCAATGAGCAGTTCTTC. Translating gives CASSSTGTSGVNEQFF.

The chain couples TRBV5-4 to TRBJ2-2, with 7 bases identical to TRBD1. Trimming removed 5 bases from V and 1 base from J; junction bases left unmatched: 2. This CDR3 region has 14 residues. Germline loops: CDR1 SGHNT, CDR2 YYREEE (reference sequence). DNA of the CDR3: TGTGCCAGCAGGAGGACAGGGAACACCGGGGAGCTGTTTTTT. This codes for CASRRTGNTGELFF.